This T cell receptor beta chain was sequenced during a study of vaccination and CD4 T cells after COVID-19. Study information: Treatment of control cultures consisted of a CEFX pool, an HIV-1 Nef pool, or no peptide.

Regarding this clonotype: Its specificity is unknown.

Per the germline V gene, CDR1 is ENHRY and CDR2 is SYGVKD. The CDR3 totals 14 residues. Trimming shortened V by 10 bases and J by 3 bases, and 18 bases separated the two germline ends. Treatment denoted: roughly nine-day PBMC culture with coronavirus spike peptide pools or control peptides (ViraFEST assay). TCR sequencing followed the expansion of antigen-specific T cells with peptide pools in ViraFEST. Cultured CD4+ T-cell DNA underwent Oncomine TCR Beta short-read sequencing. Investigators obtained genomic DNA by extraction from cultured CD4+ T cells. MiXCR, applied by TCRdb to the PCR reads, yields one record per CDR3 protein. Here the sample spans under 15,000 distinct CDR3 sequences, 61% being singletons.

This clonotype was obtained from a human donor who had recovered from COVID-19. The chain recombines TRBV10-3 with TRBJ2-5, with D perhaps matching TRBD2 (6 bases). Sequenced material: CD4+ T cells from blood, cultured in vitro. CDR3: CATWTTNEEETQYF. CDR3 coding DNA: TGTGCCACCTGGACTACCAACGAAGAAGAGACCCAGTACTTC.